One and the same sample provided the 8 T cell receptor beta chains below, sequenced in a study of blood T cell repertoires in COVID-19. Data came from immunoSEQ multiplex PCR; TCRdb stores just in-frame clones and leaves some out. The sample includes 300,000 to 450,000 clones, about 88% seen only once; the top ten take 0.9% to 1.5%. The sequenced material came from PBMCs or T cells enriched from blood (not recorded which). These TCRs come from a woman younger than 35 who had recovered from COVID-19.

The chain employs TRBV12-3 or TRBV12-4 and TRBJ1-5, with a weak D call TRBD1 (6 bases). The V and J ends lost 6 bases and 7 bases respectively, with 13 bases between them. CDR3 length: 13 amino acids. The CDR3 DNA reads as TGTGCCAGCAGCACTACAGGGAACCAGCCCCAGCATTTT. Encoded protein: CASSTTGNQPQHF.

In this sample, this clone turned up once. V gene TRBV10-2 combines with J gene TRBJ1-1; perhaps TRBD1 as D (5 bases). Per the germline V gene, CDR1 is WSHSY and CDR2 is SAAADI. This CDR3 has 11 amino acids. Trimming shortened V by 7 bases and J by 6 bases, and 9 bases separated the two germline ends. The CDR3 here is CASTQTAEAFF. The CDR3, as DNA: TGCGCCAGCACCCAGACAGCTGAAGCTTTCTTT.

The chain uses TRBV6-5 and TRBJ1-3; possibly TRBD1 for D (6 bases). The CDR3 spans 15 residues. From germline, CDR1 is MNHEY and CDR2 SVGAGI. Trimming pared 6 bases from V and 2 bases from J, leaving 14 bases between. Written as DNA, the CDR3 is TGTGCCAGCAGCTTAATGGGGGCAACTGGAAACACCATATATTTT. Its translation is CASSLMGATGNTIYF.

The sample holds one count of this clone. The chain has TRBV7-8 and TRBJ1-6; 7 bases map to TRBD1. The CDR3 is 19 residues long. The junction had 19 bases not matched to a gene; V was cut back by 2 bases and J by 9 bases. CDR1 and CDR2 (germline): SGHVS, FQNEAQ. The CDR3 bases are TGTGCCAGCAGCTTATTGACAGGGAAATATGTAACAGAAGGTTCACCCCTCCACTTT. Translating it yields CASSLLTGKYVTEGSPLHF. The entire variable domain, with the rest obtained from reference TRBV7-8 and TRBJ1-6, is as follows: GAGVSQSPRYKVAKRGQDVALRCDPISGHVSLFWYQQALGQGPEFLTYFQNEAQLDKSGLPSDRFFAERPEGSVSTLKIQRTQQEDSAVYLCASSLLTGKYVTEGSPLHFGNGTRLTVT.

The V call is TRBV2, the J call TRBJ2-7; 11 nucleotides line up with TRBD1. CDR3 size: 14 residues. Trimming took 3 bases from V and 3 from J; bases not matched to a gene: 1. Germline loops: CDR1 SNHLY, CDR2 FYNNEI. The CDR3 is CASSDGTGGYEQYF. The CDR3 coding sequence is TGTGCCAGCAGTGATGGGACAGGGGGCTACGAGCAGTACTTC.

The J gene is TRBJ2-3, the V gene TRBV29-1; 8 bases agree with TRBD2. The V and J ends lost 6 bases and 3 bases, in that order; junction bases with no gene match: 11. CDR3 size: 15 residues. Germline CDR1 reads SQVTM; CDR2 reads ANQGSEA. The CDR3 spells CSVEAGGRRTDTQYF. Written as DNA, the CDR3 is TGCAGCGTCGAGGCGGGGGGAAGGCGGACAGATACGCAGTATTTT.

The rearrangement joins TRBV7-9 to TRBJ1-2; D unresolved. Trimming stripped 5 bases from V and 6 bases from J, with 10 bases between. The CDR3 totals 12 residues. The germline CDR1 and CDR2 sequences are SEHNR and FQNEAQ (reference sequence). CDR3 in DNA: TGTGCCAGCAGCCTCGACACGAATGGCTACACCTTC. Residues: CASSLDTNGYTF. The complete variable domain, with remaining parts taken from reference TRBV7-9 and TRBJ1-2, reads DTGVSQNPRHKITKRGQNVTFRCDPISEHNRLYWYRQTLGQGPEFLTYFQNEAQLEKSRLLSDRFSAERPKGSFSTLEIQRTEQGDSAMYLCASSLDTNGYTFGSGTRLTVV.

The chain couples TRBV11-2 to TRBJ1-1; D remains unclear. This CDR3 has 14 amino acids. With 6 bases removed from V and 2 bases from J, the gap between germline ends came to 13 bases. The germline V gene encodes CDR1 SGHAT and CDR2 FQNNGV. Written as DNA, the CDR3 is TGTGCCAGCAGGCTTCGTCAGTTTAACACTGAAGCTTTCTTT. This gives the protein CASRLRQFNTEAFF.